The source of this TCR beta chain is a study of blood T cell repertoires in COVID-19. Libraries were prepared by immunoSEQ multiplex PCR; TCRdb keeps only in-frame clonotypes and omits some of them. The data hold approximately 150,000 clones, with over 60% observed a single time. The germline V and J ends were trimmed by 0 bases and 10 bases, with 7 bases remaining between them. This CDR3 region has 12 residues. Germline-derived CDR1 and CDR2 are GTSNPN and SVGIG (reference sequence). The source is a man in his fifties with acute or convalescent COVID-19. The specimen sequenced was peripheral blood. The chain is built from TRBV30 and TRBJ1-6; D is unresolved. CDR3 DNA sequence: TGTGCCTGGAGTGTACAAAGATCACCCCTCCACTTT. Protein sequence: CAWSVQRSPLHF.